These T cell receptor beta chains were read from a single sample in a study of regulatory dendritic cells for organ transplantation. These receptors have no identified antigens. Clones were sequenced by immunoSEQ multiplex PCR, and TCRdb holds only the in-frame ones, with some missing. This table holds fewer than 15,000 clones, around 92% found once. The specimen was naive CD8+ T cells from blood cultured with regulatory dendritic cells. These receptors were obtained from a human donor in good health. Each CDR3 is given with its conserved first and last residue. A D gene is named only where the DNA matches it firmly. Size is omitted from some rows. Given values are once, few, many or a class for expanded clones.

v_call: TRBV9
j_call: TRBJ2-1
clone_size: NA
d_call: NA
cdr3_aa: CASSAGLPEQFF
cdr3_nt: TGTGCCAGCAGCGCGGGACTGCCCGAGCAGTTCTTC

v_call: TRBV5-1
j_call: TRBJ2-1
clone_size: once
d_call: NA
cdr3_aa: CASSLEGGWEQFF
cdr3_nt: TGCGCCAGCAGCTTGGAGGGAGGATGGGAGCAGTTCTTC

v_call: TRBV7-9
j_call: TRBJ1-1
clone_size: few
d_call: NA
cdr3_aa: CASSLGNSEAFF
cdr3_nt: TGTGCCAGCAGCCTGGGGAATTCTGAAGCTTTCTTT

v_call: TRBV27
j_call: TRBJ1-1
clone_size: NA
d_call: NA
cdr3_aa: CASSFGQSNTEAFF
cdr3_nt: TGTGCCAGCAGTTTCGGACAGTCGAACACTGAAGCTTTCTTT

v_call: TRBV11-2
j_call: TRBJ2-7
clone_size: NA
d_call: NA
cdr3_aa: CASSLGWLSYEQYF
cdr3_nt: TGTGCCAGCAGCCTCGGCTGGCTCTCCTACGAGCAGTACTTC

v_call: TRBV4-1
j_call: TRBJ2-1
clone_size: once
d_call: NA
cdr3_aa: CASSLHSSGHNEQFF
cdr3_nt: TGCGCCAGCAGCCTACACTCATCGGGGCACAATGAGCAGTTCTTC

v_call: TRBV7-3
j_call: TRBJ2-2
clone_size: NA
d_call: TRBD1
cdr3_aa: CASSQMPRQGARTGELFF
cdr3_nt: TGTGCCAGCAGCCAAATGCCGCGGCAGGGGGCTCGTACCGGGGAGCTGTTTTTT

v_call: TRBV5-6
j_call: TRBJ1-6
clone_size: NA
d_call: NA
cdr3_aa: CASSLAEGSPLHF
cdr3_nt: TGTGCCAGCAGCTTGGCGGAGGGTTCACCCCTCCACTTT

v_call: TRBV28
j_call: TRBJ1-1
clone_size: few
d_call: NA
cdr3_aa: CASSLIMNTEAFF
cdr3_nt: TGTGCCAGCAGTTTGATCATGAACACTGAAGCTTTCTTT

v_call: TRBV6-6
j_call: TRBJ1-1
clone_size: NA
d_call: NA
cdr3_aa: CASTDIEAFF
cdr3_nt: TGTGCCAGCACCGATATTGAAGCTTTCTTT

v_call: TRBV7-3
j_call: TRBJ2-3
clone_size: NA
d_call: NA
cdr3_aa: CASSLGGRATDTQYF
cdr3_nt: TGTGCCAGCAGCTTAGGGGGCAGAGCCACAGATACGCAGTATTTT

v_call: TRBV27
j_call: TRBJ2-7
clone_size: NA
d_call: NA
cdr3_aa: CASSPVGGAYYEQYF
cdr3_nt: TGTGCCAGCAGCCCTGTTGGGGGGGCTTACTACGAGCAGTACTTC